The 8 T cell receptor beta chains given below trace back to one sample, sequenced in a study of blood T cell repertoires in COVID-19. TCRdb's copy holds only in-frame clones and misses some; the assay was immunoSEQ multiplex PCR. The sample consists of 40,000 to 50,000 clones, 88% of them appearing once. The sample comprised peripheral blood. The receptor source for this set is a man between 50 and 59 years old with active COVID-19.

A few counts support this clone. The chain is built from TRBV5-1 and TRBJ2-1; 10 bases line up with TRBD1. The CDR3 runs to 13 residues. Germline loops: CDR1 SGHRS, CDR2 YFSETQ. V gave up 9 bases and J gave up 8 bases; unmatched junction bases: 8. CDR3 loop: CATSGGQGYEQFF. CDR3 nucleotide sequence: TGCGCCACCTCCGGGGGACAGGGGTATGAGCAGTTCTTC.

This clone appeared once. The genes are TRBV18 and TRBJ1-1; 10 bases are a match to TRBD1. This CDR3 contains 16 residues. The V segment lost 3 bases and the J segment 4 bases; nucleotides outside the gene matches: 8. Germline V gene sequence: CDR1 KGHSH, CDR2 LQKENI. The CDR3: CASSPGQGSEGTEAFF. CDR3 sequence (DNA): TGTGCCAGCTCACCGGGACAGGGGAGTGAAGGCACTGAAGCTTTCTTT.

CDR3 nucleotides: TGTGCCAGCAGCTCCATACGGGGGGGGGATACGCAGTATTTT. It specifies CASSSIRGGDTQYF. The rearrangement joins TRBV13 to TRBJ2-3, with TRBD2 matching 8 bases. Germline V gene lookup returns CDR1 PRHDT and CDR2 FYEKMQ (reference sequence). CDR3 length: 14 residues. The V gene end was trimmed by 4 bases and the J gene end by 6 bases; junction bases not matched to a gene: 6.

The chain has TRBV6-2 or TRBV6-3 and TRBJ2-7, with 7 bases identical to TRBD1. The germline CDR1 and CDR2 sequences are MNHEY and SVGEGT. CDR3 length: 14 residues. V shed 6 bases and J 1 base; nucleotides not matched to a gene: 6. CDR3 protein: CASSSADRSYEQYF. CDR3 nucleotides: TGTGCCAGCAGCTCGGCGGACAGGTCCTACGAGCAGTACTTC.

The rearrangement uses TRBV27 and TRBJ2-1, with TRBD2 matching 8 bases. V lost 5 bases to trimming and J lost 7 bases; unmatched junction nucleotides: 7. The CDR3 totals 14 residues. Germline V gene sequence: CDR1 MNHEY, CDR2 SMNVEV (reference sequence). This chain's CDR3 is CASSPGGGSNEQFF. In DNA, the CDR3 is TGTGCCAGCAGTCCGGGGGGGGGTTCAAATGAGCAGTTCTTC.

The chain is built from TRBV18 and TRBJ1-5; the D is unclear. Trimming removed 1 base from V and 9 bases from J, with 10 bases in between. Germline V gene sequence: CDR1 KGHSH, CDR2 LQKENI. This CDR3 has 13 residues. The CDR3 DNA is TGTGCCAGCTCACCACGGAGGGAGGCGCCCCAGCATTTT. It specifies CASSPRREAPQHF.

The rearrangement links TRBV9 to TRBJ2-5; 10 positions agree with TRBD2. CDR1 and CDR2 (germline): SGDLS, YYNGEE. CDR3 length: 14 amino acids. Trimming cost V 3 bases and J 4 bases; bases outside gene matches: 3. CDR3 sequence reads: CASSASGGGETQYF. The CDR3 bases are TGTGCCAGCAGCGCGAGCGGGGGGGGAGAGACCCAGTACTTC.

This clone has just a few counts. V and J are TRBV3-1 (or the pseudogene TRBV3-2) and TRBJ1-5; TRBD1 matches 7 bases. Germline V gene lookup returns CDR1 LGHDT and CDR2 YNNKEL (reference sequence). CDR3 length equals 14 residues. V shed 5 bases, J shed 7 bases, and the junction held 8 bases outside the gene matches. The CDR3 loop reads CASSVNRGSQPQHF. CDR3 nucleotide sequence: TGTGCCAGCAGCGTAAACAGGGGCTCACAGCCCCAGCATTTT.